The 8 T cell receptor beta chains below were found in one sample sequenced in a study of cytomegalovirus exposure and HLA in healthy donors. PCR used 60 Vbeta primers and 13 Jbeta primers. The table came from immunoSEQ multiplex PCR; TCRdb's copy has only in-frame clones and leaves some out. Of 210,000 or so clones listed, 77% were seen once; the top ten hold roughly 2.5%. Sequenced sample: PBMCs. The receptors originated from a woman aged 55-75 years in good health and CMV-seropositive.

The rearrangement uses TRBV7-3 and TRBJ1-5; 7 nucleotides line up with TRBD1. From germline, CDR1 is SGHTA and CDR2 FQGTGA. The CDR3 is made up of 13 amino acids. The V gene end was trimmed by 5 bases and the J gene end by 4 bases; junction bases not matched to a gene: 2. The CDR3 DNA reads as TGTGCCAGCAGCAGGGACAGAAATCAGCCCCAGCATTTT. The encoded protein is CASSRDRNQPQHF.

The chain has TRBV19 and TRBJ1-5, with TRBD1 matching over 8 bases. Germline-derived CDR1 and CDR2 are LNHDA and SQIVND (reference sequence). The trim removed 0 bases at V and 10 bases at J, leaving 11 bases unmatched. The CDR3 length is 16 residues. The CDR3 spells CASSIEVGQAAVPQHF. In nucleotides, the CDR3 is TGTGCCAGTAGTATAGAGGTGGGACAGGCTGCTGTCCCCCAGCATTTT.

The CDR3 sequence is CASSVSSGNTIYF. In DNA, the CDR3 is TGTGCCAGCAGCGTGAGCTCTGGAAACACCATATATTTT. The rearrangement uses TRBV9 and TRBJ1-3; unclear D gene. The V end lost 2 bases, the J end lost 0 bases, and 3 bases lay between the germline ends. Germline-derived CDR1 and CDR2 are SGDLS and YYNGEE. This CDR3 is 13 amino acids long. The whole variable domain, remainder taken from reference TRBV9 and TRBJ1-3, is DSGVTQTPKHLITATGQRVTLRCSPRSGDLSVYWYQQSLDQGLQFLIQYYNGEERAKGNILERFSAQQFPDLHSELNLSSLELGDSALYFCASSVSSGNTIYFGEGSWLTVV.

The chain recombines TRBV10-3 with TRBJ2-1; TRBD2 matches at 14 bases. V lost 8 bases to trimming and J lost 2 bases; unmatched junction nucleotides: 14. Germline assignment: CDR1 ENHRY and CDR2 SYGVKD. CDR3 length: 19 amino acids. CDR3 sequence reads: CAIDDRLAGGPIAYNEQFF. The CDR3 nucleotides are TGTGCCATCGACGATAGACTAGCGGGAGGGCCAATCGCCTACAATGAGCAGTTCTTC.

On this clone: The junction and the germline gene differ at one end; a read error may be behind it. This sequence joins TRBV7-9 and TRBJ1-2; D might be TRBD1 (5 bases). The germline gives CDR1 SEHNR, CDR2 FQNEAQ (reference sequence). The CDR3 consists of 13 residues. As DNA, the CDR3 is TGTTCCAGCAGCTTCCAGGGCTACTATGGCTACACCTTC. Residues: CSSSFQGYYGYTF.

The J gene is TRBJ2-7, the V gene TRBV6-5; D unresolved. Germline CDR1 MNHEY, CDR2 SVGAGI. This CDR3 is built from 14 residues. V gave up 0 bases and J gave up 5 bases, with 11 bases separating them. The CDR3 sequence is CASSYSAWSHEQYF. The CDR3 DNA reads TGTGCCAGCAGTTACTCGGCCTGGAGCCACGAGCAGTACTTC.

The rearrangement links TRBV2 to TRBJ1-2; a possible D gene is TRBD1 (5 bases). The V end lost 5 bases, the J end lost 9 bases, and 10 bases lay between the germline ends. The CDR3 totals 11 residues. CDR1 is SNHLY, CDR2 FYNNEI, per germline. The CDR3 sequence: CASSLPDSYTF. The CDR3 DNA is TGTGCCAGCAGTCTTCCGGACAGCTACACCTTC.

The chain is built from TRBV2 and TRBJ2-1; 10 positions agree with TRBD2. The CDR3 is 15 residues long. CDR1 is SNHLY, CDR2 FYNNEI, per germline. With 4 bases clipped from V and 8 bases from J, the junction kept 8 bases outside the gene matches. For the CDR3, the DNA is TGTGCCAGCAGTGGGAGCGGGAGGGCCAAGGATGAGCAGTTCTTC. This codes for CASSGSGRAKDEQFF.